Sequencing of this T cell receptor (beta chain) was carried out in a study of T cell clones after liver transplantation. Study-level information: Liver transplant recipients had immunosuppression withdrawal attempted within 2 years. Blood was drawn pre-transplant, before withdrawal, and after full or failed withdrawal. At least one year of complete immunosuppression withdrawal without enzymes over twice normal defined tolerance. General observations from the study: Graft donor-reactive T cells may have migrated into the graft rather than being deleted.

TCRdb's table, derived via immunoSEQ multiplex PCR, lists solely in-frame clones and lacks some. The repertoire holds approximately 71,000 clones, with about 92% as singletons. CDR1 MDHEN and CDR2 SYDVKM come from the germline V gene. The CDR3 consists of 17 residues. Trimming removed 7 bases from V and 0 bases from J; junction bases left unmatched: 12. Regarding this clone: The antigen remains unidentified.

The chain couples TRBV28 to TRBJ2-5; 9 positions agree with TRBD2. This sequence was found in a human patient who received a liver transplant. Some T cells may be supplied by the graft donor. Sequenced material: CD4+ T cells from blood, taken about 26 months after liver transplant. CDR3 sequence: CASIPNMAGGYQETQYF. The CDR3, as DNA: TGTGCCAGCATCCCCAACATGGCGGGAGGGTACCAAGAGACCCAGTACTTC.